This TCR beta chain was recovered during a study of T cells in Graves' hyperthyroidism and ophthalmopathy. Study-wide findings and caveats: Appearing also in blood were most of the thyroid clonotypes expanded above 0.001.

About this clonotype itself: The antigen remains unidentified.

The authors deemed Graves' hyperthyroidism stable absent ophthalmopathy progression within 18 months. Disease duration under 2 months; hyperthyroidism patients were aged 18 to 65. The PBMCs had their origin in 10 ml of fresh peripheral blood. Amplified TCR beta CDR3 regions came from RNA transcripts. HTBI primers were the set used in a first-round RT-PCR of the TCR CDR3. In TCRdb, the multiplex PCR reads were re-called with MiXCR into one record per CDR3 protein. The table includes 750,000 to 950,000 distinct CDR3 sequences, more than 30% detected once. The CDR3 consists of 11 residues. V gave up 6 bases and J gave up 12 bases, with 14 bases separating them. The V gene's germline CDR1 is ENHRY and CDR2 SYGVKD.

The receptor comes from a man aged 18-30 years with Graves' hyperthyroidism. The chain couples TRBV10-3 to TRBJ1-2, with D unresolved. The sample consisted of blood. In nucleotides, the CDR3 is TGTGCCATCAGCCCTAGACTTGGAAACACCTTC. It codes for CAISPRLGNTF.